The clone carrying this T cell receptor (beta chain) appeared a few times. Its antigen remains unknown. TCRdb recomputed calls from the 5' RACE reads with MiXCR, one row per CDR3 protein. Here the sample spans fewer than 250,000 distinct CDR3 sequences, about 7.5% being singletons. The CDR3 is made up of 16 amino acids. V was trimmed by 0 bases and J by 3 bases, leaving 18 bases between them. Germline V gene lookup returns CDR1 DFQATT and CDR2 SNEGSKA (reference sequence). This entry belongs to a study of identical twins. Findings of the study overall: Analyses of zero insertions could be partly confounded by invariant MAIT and iNKT cells.

These sequences were also reported in another study, on yellow fever vaccine responses in identical twins. That work states: As reported, the vaccine T cell response of twins seemed partly convergent and partly personalized.

This receptor was obtained from a woman between 18 and 29 years old in good health. Material for sequencing was memory (CD45RO+) T cells sorted from blood. The V and J genes are TRBV20-1 and TRBJ2-7; a possible D gene is TRBD2 (5 bases). This CDR3 is CSARDLNGISHYEQYF. The DNA of the CDR3 is TGCAGTGCTAGAGATTTGAACGGGATCTCCCACTACGAGCAGTACTTC.